The rows below give T cell receptor beta chains drawn from one sample of a study of T cell responses to AZD1222 COVID-19 vaccine. Libraries were prepared by immunoSEQ multiplex PCR; TCRdb keeps only in-frame clonotypes and omits some of them. The table records roughly 180,000 clones, approximately 91% of them present only once. Sequences were derived from peripheral blood, sampled 28 days after the second AZD1222 dose. These receptors were obtained from an adult who received the AZD1222 COVID-19 vaccine. Each CDR3 is given with its conserved first and last residue. A D gene is named only where the DNA matches it firmly. Clone size is stated in some rows and not others, as once, few, many or a class when expanded.

cdr3_nt: TGTGCCAGCTCACCTCAAGGGGCTGACAACACTGAAGCTTTCTTT; cdr3_aa: CASSPQGADNTEAFF; d_call: .; j_call: TRBJ1-1; cdr3_length: 15; clone_size: once; v_call: TRBV18
cdr3_nt: TGTGCCAGTGCACAGGGCCTAGTGAACACTGAAGCTTTCTTT; cdr3_aa: CASAQGLVNTEAFF; d_call: .; j_call: TRBJ1-1; cdr3_length: 14; clone_size: .; v_call: TRBV19
cdr3_nt: TGTGCCATCAGTGAGTCGGGCCAGAGCTATGGCTACACCTTC; cdr3_aa: CAISESGQSYGYTF; d_call: .; j_call: TRBJ1-2; cdr3_length: 14; clone_size: once; v_call: TRBV10-3
cdr3_nt: TGTGCCATCAGGGGGGGAGCGGGTGGACAAGTCAACTATGGCTACACCTTC; cdr3_aa: CAIRGGAGGQVNYGYTF; d_call: .; j_call: TRBJ1-2; cdr3_length: 17; clone_size: .; v_call: TRBV10-3
cdr3_nt: TGCGCCAGCAGCCAAGGAATCGACGGTGCAACTAATGAAAAACTGTTTTTT; cdr3_aa: CASSQGIDGATNEKLFF; d_call: .; j_call: TRBJ1-4; cdr3_length: 17; clone_size: .; v_call: TRBV4-3
cdr3_nt: TGTGCCAGCAAAACCGGTCCGGGGGGGAGGACTGAAGCTTTCTTT; cdr3_aa: CASKTGPGGRTEAFF; d_call: .; j_call: TRBJ1-1; cdr3_length: 15; clone_size: .; v_call: TRBV6-6
cdr3_nt: TGTGCCAGCAGCCGGGGGGGACCCGAGCAGTACTTC; cdr3_aa: CASSRGGPEQYF; d_call: TRBD2; j_call: TRBJ2-7; cdr3_length: 12; clone_size: .; v_call: TRBV7-9
cdr3_nt: TGTGCCTGGAGTCGACAGCTGAACACTGAAGCTTTCTTT; cdr3_aa: CAWSRQLNTEAFF; d_call: .; j_call: TRBJ1-1; cdr3_length: 13; clone_size: .; v_call: TRBV30
cdr3_nt: TGTGCCAGCAGTCTGACTTCGCAGCCCCAGCATTTT; cdr3_aa: CASSLTSQPQHF; d_call: .; j_call: TRBJ1-5; cdr3_length: 12; clone_size: .; v_call: TRBV28
cdr3_nt: TGTGCCAGCAGCTTAAAAGGGGGTTCCTATAATTCACCCCTCCACTTT; cdr3_aa: CASSLKGGSYNSPLHF; d_call: .; j_call: TRBJ1-6; cdr3_length: 16; clone_size: .; v_call: TRBV7-2
cdr3_nt: TGTGCCAGCCGGGACCGGTGGTACAATGAGCAGTTCTTC; cdr3_aa: CASRDRWYNEQFF; d_call: .; j_call: TRBJ2-1; cdr3_length: 13; clone_size: .; v_call: TRBV19
cdr3_nt: TGTGCCAGAAGCCTAAGCCCCAGGGGAAGTCAGGGCACAGATACGCAGTATTTT; cdr3_aa: CARSLSPRGSQGTDTQYF; d_call: .; j_call: TRBJ2-3; cdr3_length: 18; clone_size: .; v_call: TRBV5-3
cdr3_nt: TGTGCCTGGTCGACAGGCCTCTCTGGAAACACCATATATTTT; cdr3_aa: CAWSTGLSGNTIYF; d_call: .; j_call: TRBJ1-3; cdr3_length: 14; clone_size: .; v_call: TRBV30
cdr3_nt: TGTGCCTGGAGTAAAGGCCTAGTGGTCTACGAGCAGTACTTC; cdr3_aa: CAWSKGLVVYEQYF; d_call: .; j_call: TRBJ2-7; cdr3_length: 14; clone_size: once; v_call: TRBV30
cdr3_nt: TGCGCCAGCAGCCAAGCAGGGGACTATGGCTACACCTTC; cdr3_aa: CASSQAGDYGYTF; d_call: .; j_call: TRBJ1-2; cdr3_length: 13; clone_size: .; v_call: TRBV4-3
cdr3_nt: TGCGCCAGCAGTACCGAGACAGTAGGGAGTGAGCCCCAGCATTTT; cdr3_aa: CASSTETVGSEPQHF; d_call: .; j_call: TRBJ1-5; cdr3_length: 15; clone_size: .; v_call: TRBV10-1
cdr3_nt: TGTGCCAGCAGTCCCCCTCGTCTCTCCTCAGACTACGAGCAGTACTTC; cdr3_aa: CASSPPRLSSDYEQYF; d_call: .; j_call: TRBJ2-7; cdr3_length: 16; clone_size: .; v_call: TRBV28
cdr3_nt: TGTGCCAGCTCACCAATTTTTAGCGGGGGTACAGATACGCAGTATTTT; cdr3_aa: CASSPIFSGGTDTQYF; d_call: TRBD2; j_call: TRBJ2-3; cdr3_length: 16; clone_size: .; v_call: TRBV18
cdr3_nt: TGTGCCTGGAAGGGACAGAGGGCCTATAATTCACCCCTCCACTTT; cdr3_aa: CAWKGQRAYNSPLHF; d_call: TRBD1; j_call: TRBJ1-6; cdr3_length: 15; clone_size: few; v_call: TRBV30